This T cell receptor (beta chain) was sequenced in a study of OX40 agonist ivuxolimab in advanced cancers. Whole-study context: Partial responses were achieved by three patients, of whom one had hepatocellular carcinoma and two had cutaneous melanoma. Whole-study results and caveats: Part of the nonresponder group also had normalized T-cell clonal expansion that was low. On average, CD8+ T cells had more expanded clones than CD4+.

This clone was observed once. The antigen is undetermined. TCRdb's table, derived via immunoSEQ multiplex PCR, lists solely in-frame clones and lacks some. Here the sample spans over 45,000 clones, around 89% being singletons. The clonotype comes from an adult with an advanced solid tumor such as melanoma, head and neck, liver or kidney cancer. Sample: CD4+ or CD8+ T cells sorted from blood, taken in a trial of the OX40 agonist ivuxolimab.

The CDR3 DNA sequence: TGTGCCAGTAGTATAGGGGAACGAAGTGGGGCCAACGTCCTGACTTTC. It translates to CASSIGERSGANVLTF. This chain joins TRBV19 and TRBJ2-6; no definite D call. The germline gives CDR1 LNHDA, CDR2 SQIVND (reference sequence). Trimming stripped 1 base from V and 3 bases from J, with 10 bases between. The CDR3 is 16 amino acids.